A selection of T cell receptor beta chains follows, all from one sample in a study of identical twins. A single record per CDR3 protein comes from TCRdb applying MiXCR to the 5' RACE reads. This table has 450,000 or so distinct CDR3 sequences, around an eighth appearing once. The data were also submitted as part of a second study, on yellow fever vaccine responses in identical twins.

The sequenced material came from CD4+ T cells sorted from blood. The receptors come from a woman aged 18-29 years in good health. The CDR3 runs from the conserved cysteine through the conserved F or W. D genes are given only for firm matches. Expanded clones get a size class; other rows say once, few or many, or leave the size out.

DNA | CDR3 | V | size | J | D | length
TGCGCCAGCAGTAAGCAAACCGGGGAGCTGTTTTTT | CASSKQTGELFF | TRBV4-1 | few | TRBJ2-2 | . | 12
TGTGCCACCAGCAGAGACCCCAGGGGGTACACCTACGAGCAGTACTTC | CATSRDPRGYTYEQYF | TRBV15 | few | TRBJ2-7 | TRBD1 | 16
TGTGCCAGCAGTTTACAGAAAAACTATGGCTACACCTTC | CASSLQKNYGYTF | TRBV12-3/TRBV12-4 | few | TRBJ1-2 | . | 13
TGTGCCAGCAGCCAAGACGGGCCTAGCAATCAGCCCCAGCATTTT | CASSQDGPSNQPQHF | TRBV3-1 | . | TRBJ1-5 | . | 15
TGTGCCAGCTCGGGTCTAGCGGGAGCCAGGACAATACAAGAGACCCAGTACTTC | CASSGLAGARTIQETQYF | TRBV18 | . | TRBJ2-5 | TRBD2 | 18
TGCAGCGTCGGGGGAGAACTGGACAGGGCAACCTACGAGCAGTACTTC | CSVGGELDRATYEQYF | TRBV29-1 | . | TRBJ2-7 | TRBD1 | 16
TGTGCCAGCAGCATCCAGACTAGCGGGACCTACAATGAGCAGTTCTTC | CASSIQTSGTYNEQFF | TRBV14 | . | TRBJ2-1 | TRBD2 | 16
TGCGCCAGCAGCTTGGGACAGTTGAACTATGGCTACACCTTC | CASSLGQLNYGYTF | TRBV5-1 | few | TRBJ1-2 | . | 14
TGCGCCAGCCGTTCTTTGATTAGCGTGCCCACAGATACGCAGTATTTT | CASRSLISVPTDTQYF | TRBV5-1 | many | TRBJ2-3 | . | 16
TGTGCCAGCAGCGTCAGTGCCTCTAGCACAGATACGCAGTATTTT | CASSVSASSTDTQYF | TRBV2 | . | TRBJ2-3 | . | 15
TGTGCCTGGAGTGTAGCCGGGACTTTAAGCTCCTACGAGCAGTACTTC | CAWSVAGTLSSYEQYF | TRBV30 | few | TRBJ2-7 | . | 16
TGTGCCAGCAGCCAAGGGGGACGGATGAACACTGAAGCTTTCTTT | CASSQGGRMNTEAFF | TRBV14 | many | TRBJ1-1 | . | 15
TGTGCGTGGGGGGCCGTAGATACGCAGTATTTT | CAWGAVDTQYF | TRBV30 | . | TRBJ2-3 | . | 11
TGTGCCAGCAGCTTGTGGTCCCCCACAGATACGCAGTATTTT | CASSLWSPTDTQYF | TRBV5-5 | few | TRBJ2-3 | . | 14
TGCGCCAGCAGCTTGGCCGGGGTTGTAGAAGCTGAAGCTTTCTTT | CASSLAGVVEAEAFF | TRBV5-1 | few | TRBJ1-1 | . | 15
TGTGCCAGCAGGTCAACTACAGGATACAATGAGCAGTTCTTC | CASRSTTGYNEQFF | TRBV2 | many | TRBJ2-1 | . | 14
TGTGCCAGTAGTATAGCATGGACAGGGAGCGGTGAGCAGTTCTTC | CASSIAWTGSGEQFF | TRBV19 | few | TRBJ2-1 | TRBD1 | 15
TGCAGTGCTAGAGATCTCAGGGCCCAGAACACTGAAGCTTTCTTT | CSARDLRAQNTEAFF | TRBV20-1 | . | TRBJ1-1 | . | 15
TGCGCCAGCAGCCCGACCCCAGGGCCACCTGAAGCTTTCTTT | CASSPTPGPPEAFF | TRBV5-1 | many | TRBJ1-1 | . | 14
TGCGCCAGCAGCGCAGGGGACCATAGCAATCAGCCCCAGCATTTT | CASSAGDHSNQPQHF | TRBV5-1 | few | TRBJ1-5 | . | 15
TGCGCCAGCAAGGACAGTTACACTGAAGCTTTCTTT | CASKDSYTEAFF | TRBV5-1 | many | TRBJ1-1 | . | 12
TGTGCCAGCAGCTTAGTCCTTTCTAGCGGGTCCTACAATGAGCAGTTCTTC | CASSLVLSSGSYNEQFF | TRBV11-2 | . | TRBJ2-1 | TRBD2 | 17
TGTGCCAGCAGCCCATTACGCGGGACCGGGGAGCTGTTTTTT | CASSPLRGTGELFF | TRBV7-9 | . | TRBJ2-2 | . | 14
TGCGCCAGCAGTGAGTCACGGCTAGCGGGAGTCCCCGGGGAGCTGTTTTTT | CASSESRLAGVPGELFF | TRBV10-1 | few | TRBJ2-2 | TRBD2 | 17
TGTGCCAGCAGCTTAGTGGTGGGAGTCTACGAGCAGTACTTC | CASSLVVGVYEQYF | TRBV7-2 | few | TRBJ2-7 | . | 14
TGTGCCATCAGTGTGGACAGTTCATACTCTGGGGCCAACGTCCTGACTTTC | CAISVDSSYSGANVLTF | TRBV10-3 | . | TRBJ2-6 | . | 17
TGTGCCAGCAGTCCCCCCCAGGGGCCAGGCTACGAGCAGTACTTC | CASSPPQGPGYEQYF | TRBV28 | few | TRBJ2-7 | . | 15
TGCGCCAGCAGCCTTACAGGGACCGACGAGCAGTACTTC | CASSLTGTDEQYF | TRBV10-2 | few | TRBJ2-7 | . | 13
TGCGCCAGCAGTCAAGGGGAAACCCCTTGGAATGAGCAGTTCTTC | CASSQGETPWNEQFF | TRBV5-1 | many | TRBJ2-1 | . | 15
TGTGCCAGCAGCGTCGGACTAGAGTACAATGAGCAGTTCTTC | CASSVGLEYNEQFF | TRBV7-2 | many | TRBJ2-1 | TRBD2 | 14
TGTGCCAGCAGCGTAGGGGCGGCTAGCAATCAGCCCCAGCATTTT | CASSVGAASNQPQHF | TRBV9 | . | TRBJ1-5 | . | 15
TGTGCCAGCAGCCCCCGACTAGCGGGGCTCACAGATACGCAGTATTTT | CASSPRLAGLTDTQYF | TRBV7-2 | few | TRBJ2-3 | TRBD2 | 16
TGCAGCGCCCAGGAAAAGGTTGTAGGCACTGAAGCTTTCTTT | CSAQEKVVGTEAFF | TRBV29-1 | . | TRBJ1-1 | . | 14
TGTGCCAGCAGCTTAGGGGGTTCTGGGGTCAACGTCCTGACTTTC | CASSLGGSGVNVLTF | TRBV7-2 | . | TRBJ2-6 | . | 15
TGCAGTGCTAGCGGGGGGGCCTACAATGAGCAGTTCTTC | CSASGGAYNEQFF | TRBV20-1 | few | TRBJ2-1 | TRBD2 | 13
TGCAGTGCGCGGCCCGCGGAGACCCAGTACTTC | CSARPAETQYF | TRBV20-1 | many | TRBJ2-5 | . | 11
TGCAGTGCTAGCCCCCTACTAGCGGGGGGTGACAATGAGCAGTTCTTC | CSASPLLAGGDNEQFF | TRBV20-1 | . | TRBJ2-1 | TRBD2 | 16